This T cell receptor (beta chain) came from a study of shared clonotypes between healthy human individuals. Genomic DNA belonging to each subset was distributed in equal measure over several immunoSEQ plates. Produced via immunoSEQ multiplex PCR; TCRdb's table is partial and in-frame only. The table shows approximately 470,000 clones, with about 85% occurring only once. The V end was cut by 4 bases, the J end by 13 bases, with 17 bases between. Germline V gene data show CDR1 as KGHSH and CDR2 as LQKENI. CDR3 length equals 13 residues. Findings and limits, study-wide: Investigators collected only blood, and repertoires in tissues likely differ.

The donors were adults (healthy and HIV-negative) with no recent acute infections or vaccinations. Notes on this clone: The antigen remains unidentified.

The sequence derives from a middle-aged woman in good health. Some clones in this sample may be carry-over from other donors' samples. This chain links TRBV18 with TRBJ2-1; D remains ambiguous. Material: PBMCs. The DNA for the CDR3 is TGTGCCAGCTCACGGGCTATCAGTGTCAGTCAGTTCTTC. This encodes CASSRAISVSQFF.